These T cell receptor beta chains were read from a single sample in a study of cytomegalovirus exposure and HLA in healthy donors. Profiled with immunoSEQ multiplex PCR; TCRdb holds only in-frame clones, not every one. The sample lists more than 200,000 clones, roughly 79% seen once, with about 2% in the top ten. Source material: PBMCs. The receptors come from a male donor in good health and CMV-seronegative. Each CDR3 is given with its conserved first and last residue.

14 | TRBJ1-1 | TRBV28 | CASAILMGGGEAFF
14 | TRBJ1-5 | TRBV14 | CASSQRGNNQPQHF
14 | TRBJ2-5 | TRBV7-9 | CSSSLMSQGGTQYF
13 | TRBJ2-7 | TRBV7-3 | CASRAGGGYEQYF
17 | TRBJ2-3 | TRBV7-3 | CASSLMGLAGEPDTQYF
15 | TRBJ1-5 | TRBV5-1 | CASSPSGQINQPQHF
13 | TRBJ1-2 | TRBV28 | CASSRTGDYGYTF
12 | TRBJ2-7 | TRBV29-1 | CSVEGQGYEQYF
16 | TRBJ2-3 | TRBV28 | CASSFLAGGGTDTQYF
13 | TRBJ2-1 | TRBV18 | CASSPTGYNEQFF
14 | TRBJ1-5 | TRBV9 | CASSDTGRREPQHF
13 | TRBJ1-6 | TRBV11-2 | CASSLAASSPLHF
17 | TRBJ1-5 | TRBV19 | CASSMRLGQGRDQPQHF